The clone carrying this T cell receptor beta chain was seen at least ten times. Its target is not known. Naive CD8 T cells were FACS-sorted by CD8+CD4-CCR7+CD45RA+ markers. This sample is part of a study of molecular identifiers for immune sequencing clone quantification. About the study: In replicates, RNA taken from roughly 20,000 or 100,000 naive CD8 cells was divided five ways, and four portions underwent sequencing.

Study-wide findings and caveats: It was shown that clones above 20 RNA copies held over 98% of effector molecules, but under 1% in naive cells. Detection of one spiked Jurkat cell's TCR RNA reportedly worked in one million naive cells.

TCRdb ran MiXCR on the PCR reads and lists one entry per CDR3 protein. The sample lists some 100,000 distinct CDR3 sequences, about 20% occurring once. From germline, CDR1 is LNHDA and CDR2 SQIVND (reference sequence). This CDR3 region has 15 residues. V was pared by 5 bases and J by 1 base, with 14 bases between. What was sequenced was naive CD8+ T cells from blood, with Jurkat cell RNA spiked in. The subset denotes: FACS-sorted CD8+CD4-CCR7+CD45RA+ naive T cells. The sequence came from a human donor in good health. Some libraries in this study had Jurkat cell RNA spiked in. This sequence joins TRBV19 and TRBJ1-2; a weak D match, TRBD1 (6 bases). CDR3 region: CASSATGSLNYGYTF. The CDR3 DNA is TGTGCCAGTAGTGCAACAGGGTCTCTTAACTATGGCTACACCTTC.